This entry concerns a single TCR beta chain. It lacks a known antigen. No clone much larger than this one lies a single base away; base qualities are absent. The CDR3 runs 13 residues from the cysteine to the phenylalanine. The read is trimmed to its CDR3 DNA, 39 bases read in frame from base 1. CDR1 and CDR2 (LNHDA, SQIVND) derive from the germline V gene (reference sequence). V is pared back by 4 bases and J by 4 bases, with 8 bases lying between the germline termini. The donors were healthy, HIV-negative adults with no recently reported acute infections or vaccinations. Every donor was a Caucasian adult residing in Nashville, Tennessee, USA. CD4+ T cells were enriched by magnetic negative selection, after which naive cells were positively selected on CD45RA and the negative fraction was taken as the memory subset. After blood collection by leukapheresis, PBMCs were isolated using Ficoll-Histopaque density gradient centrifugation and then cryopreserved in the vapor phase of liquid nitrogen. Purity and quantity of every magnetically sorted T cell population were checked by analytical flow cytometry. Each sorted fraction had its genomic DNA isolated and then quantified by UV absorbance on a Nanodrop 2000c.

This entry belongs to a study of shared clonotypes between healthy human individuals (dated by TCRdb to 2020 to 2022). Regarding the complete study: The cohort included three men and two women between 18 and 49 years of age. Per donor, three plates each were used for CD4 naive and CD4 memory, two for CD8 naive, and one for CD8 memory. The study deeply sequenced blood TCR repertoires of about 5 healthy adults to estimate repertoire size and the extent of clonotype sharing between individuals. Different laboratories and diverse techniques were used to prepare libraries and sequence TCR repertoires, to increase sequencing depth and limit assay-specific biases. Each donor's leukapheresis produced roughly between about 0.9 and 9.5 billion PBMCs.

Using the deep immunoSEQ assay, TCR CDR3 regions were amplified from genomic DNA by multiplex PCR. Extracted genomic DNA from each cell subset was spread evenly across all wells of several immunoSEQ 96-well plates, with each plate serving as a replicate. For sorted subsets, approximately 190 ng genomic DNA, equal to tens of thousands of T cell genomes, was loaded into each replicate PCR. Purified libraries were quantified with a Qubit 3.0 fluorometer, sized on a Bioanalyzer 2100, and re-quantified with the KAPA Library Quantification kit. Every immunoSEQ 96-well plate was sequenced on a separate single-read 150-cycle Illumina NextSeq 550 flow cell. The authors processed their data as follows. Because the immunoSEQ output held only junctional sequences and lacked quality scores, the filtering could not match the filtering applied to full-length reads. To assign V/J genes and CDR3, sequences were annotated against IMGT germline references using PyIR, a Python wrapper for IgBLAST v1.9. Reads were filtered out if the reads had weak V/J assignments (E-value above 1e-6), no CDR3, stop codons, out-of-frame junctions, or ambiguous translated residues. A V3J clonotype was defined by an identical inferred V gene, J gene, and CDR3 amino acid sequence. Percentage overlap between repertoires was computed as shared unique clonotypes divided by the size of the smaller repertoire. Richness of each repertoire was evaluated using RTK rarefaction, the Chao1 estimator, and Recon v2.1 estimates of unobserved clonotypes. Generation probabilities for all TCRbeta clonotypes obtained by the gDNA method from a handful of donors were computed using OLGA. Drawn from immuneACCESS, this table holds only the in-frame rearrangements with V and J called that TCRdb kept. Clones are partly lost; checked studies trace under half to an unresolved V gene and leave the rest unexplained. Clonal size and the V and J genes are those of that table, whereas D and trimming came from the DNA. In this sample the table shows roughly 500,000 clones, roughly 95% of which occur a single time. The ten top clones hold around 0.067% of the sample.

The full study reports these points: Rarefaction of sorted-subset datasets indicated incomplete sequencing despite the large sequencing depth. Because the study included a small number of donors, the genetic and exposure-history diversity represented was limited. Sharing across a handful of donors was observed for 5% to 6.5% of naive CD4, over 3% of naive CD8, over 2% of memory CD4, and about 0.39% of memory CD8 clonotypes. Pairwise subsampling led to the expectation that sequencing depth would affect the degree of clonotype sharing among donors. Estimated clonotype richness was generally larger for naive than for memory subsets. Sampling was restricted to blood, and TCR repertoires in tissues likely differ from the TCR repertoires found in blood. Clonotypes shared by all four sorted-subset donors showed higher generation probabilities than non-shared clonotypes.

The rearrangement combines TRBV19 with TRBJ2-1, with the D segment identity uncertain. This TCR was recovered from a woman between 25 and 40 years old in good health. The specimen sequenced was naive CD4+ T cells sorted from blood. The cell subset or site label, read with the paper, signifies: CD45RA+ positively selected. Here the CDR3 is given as CASSTTNYNEQFF. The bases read TGTGCCAGTAGTACCACCAATTACAATGAGCAGTTCTTC.